One TCR beta chain is described in this entry. V was clipped by 0 bases and J by 4 bases; unmatched bases: 4. Germline assignment: CDR1 LGHNA and CDR2 YSLEER. The CDR3 is 15 residues long. The data were taken from a study of blood T cell repertoires in COVID-19. As originally analysed: Estimated nucleated cell counts came from reference gene primer amplification. TCRdb keeps only in-frame clones here, not all; method: immunoSEQ multiplex PCR. D and trimming were read from the DNA, whereas the V and J calls and clone size are those reported in that table. The sample contains about 55,000 clones, 80% to 90% of which appear only once.

The chain carries TRBV4-3 and TRBJ2-5; 8 nucleotides line up with TRBD2. Sequencing was performed on peripheral blood. The sequence derives from an elderly man with acute or convalescent COVID-19. CDR3 coding DNA: TGCGCCAGCAGCCAAGATACGGGGGGGGGAGAGACCCAGTACTTC. Its protein is CASSQDTGGGETQYF.